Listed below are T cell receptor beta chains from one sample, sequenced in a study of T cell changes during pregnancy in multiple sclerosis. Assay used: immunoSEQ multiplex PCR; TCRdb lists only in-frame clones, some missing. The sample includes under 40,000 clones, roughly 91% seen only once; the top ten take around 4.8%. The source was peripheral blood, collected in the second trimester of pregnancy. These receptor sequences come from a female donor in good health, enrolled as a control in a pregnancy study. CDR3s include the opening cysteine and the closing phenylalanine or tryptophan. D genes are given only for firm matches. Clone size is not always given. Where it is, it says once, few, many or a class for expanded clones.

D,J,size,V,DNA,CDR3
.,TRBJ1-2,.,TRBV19,TGTGCCAGTAGTATAGATTACTCGGGTTTGAACTATGGCTACACCTTC,CASSIDYSGLNYGYTF
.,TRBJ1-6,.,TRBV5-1,TGCGCCAGCAGCTTGACAGGGTCTAATTCACCCCTCCACTTT,CASSLTGSNSPLHF
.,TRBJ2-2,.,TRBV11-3,TGTGCCAGCCAGGGTTCGAACACCGGGGAGCTGTTTTTT,CASQGSNTGELFF
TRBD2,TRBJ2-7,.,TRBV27,TGTGCCAGCAGTTTAGCGGGAGAGGACGAGCAGTACTTC,CASSLAGEDEQYF
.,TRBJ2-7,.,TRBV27,TGTGCCAGCCAAAGGGGGATAGGGCTTTCCTACGAGCAGTACTTC,CASQRGIGLSYEQYF
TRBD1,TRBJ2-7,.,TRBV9,TGTGCCAGCAGCGTACGACAGGGCTCCGGCGAGCAGTACTTC,CASSVRQGSGEQYF
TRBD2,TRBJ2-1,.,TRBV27,TGTGCCAGCATCGCTAGCGGGAGCAATGAGCAGTTCTTC,CASIASGSNEQFF
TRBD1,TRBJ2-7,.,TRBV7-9,TGTGCCAGCAGTCGGGCGACAGGGGGCAAGTACGAGCAGTACTTC,CASSRATGGKYEQYF
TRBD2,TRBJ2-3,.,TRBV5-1,TGCGCCAGCAGCTCGGGACTAGCGGGAGGGCGTTCCACAGATACGCAGTATTTT,CASSSGLAGGRSTDTQYF
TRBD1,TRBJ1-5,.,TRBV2,TGTGCCAGCAACACTCGGGACAGACATAGCAATCAGCCCCAGCATTTT,CASNTRDRHSNQPQHF
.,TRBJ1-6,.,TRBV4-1,TGCGCCAGCAGCCAACGTGACCCGGGTTCACCCCTCCACTTT,CASSQRDPGSPLHF
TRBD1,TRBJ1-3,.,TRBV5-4,TGTGCCAGCAGAACGACAGGGAGCTCTGGAAACACCATATATTTT,CASRTTGSSGNTIYF
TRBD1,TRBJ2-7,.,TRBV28,TGTGCCAGCCACCCCCAAGGACAGGGATCCTACGAGCAGTACTTC,CASHPQGQGSYEQYF
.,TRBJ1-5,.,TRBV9,TGTGCCAGCAGCGTAGGTCCCGCGTTCCATAGCAATCAGCCCCAGCATTTT,CASSVGPAFHSNQPQHF
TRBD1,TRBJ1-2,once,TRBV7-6,TGTGCCAGCAGCCCCTTCGGCAATAGACAGGGGATGGGGTATGGCTACACCTTC,CASSPFGNRQGMGYGYTF
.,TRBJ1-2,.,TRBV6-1,TGTGCCAGCAGTGAAGGCCCCAGGGCCCTTGGCTACACCTTC,CASSEGPRALGYTF
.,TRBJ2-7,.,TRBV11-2,TGTGCCAGCAGCTTAGTTTATCTAACCCTGCGCTACGAGCAGTACTTC,CASSLVYLTLRYEQYF
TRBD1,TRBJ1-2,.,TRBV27,TGTGCCAGCAGTTATAAGACAGGGGGCGCGCGAGGCTACACCTTC,CASSYKTGGARGYTF
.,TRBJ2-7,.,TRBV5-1,TGCGCCAGCACCGGGACATCAGCCTACGAGCAGTACTTC,CASTGTSAYEQYF
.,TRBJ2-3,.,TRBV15,TGTGCCACCAGACTTTTAGGCGAGGGAATTGATACGCAGTATTTT,CATRLLGEGIDTQYF
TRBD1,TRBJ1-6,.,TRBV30,TGTGCCTGGGCCTGGGGACAGGGTAATTCACCCCTCCACTTT,CAWAWGQGNSPLHF
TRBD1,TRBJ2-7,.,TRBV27,TGTGCCAGCAGTCCGTCGACAGGGGCTATCTCCTACGAGCAGTACTTC,CASSPSTGAISYEQYF
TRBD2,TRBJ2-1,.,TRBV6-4,TGTGCCAGCAGTGACATCGCGGGAGGGCGAAATGAGCAGTTCTTC,CASSDIAGGRNEQFF
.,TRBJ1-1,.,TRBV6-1,TGTGCCAGCAGTACCCGAGGGACTGAAGCTTTCTTT,CASSTRGTEAFF
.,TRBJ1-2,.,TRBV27,TGTGCCAGCAGTTTCAAGTGGGCAGGTCCAAACTATGGCTACACCTTC,CASSFKWAGPNYGYTF
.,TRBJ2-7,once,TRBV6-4,TGTGCCAGCAGTGATATCGATGGTGAGGGCGAGTACGAGCAGTACTTC,CASSDIDGEGEYEQYF
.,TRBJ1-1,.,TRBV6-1,TGTGCCAGCAGTGAATCAGGGGAGATCACTGAAGCTTTCTTT,CASSESGEITEAFF
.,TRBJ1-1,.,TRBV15,TGTGCCACCAGCAGAGATCAAGCAGGGCCTTCTGAAGCTTTCTTT,CATSRDQAGPSEAFF
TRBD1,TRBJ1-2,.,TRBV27,TGTGCCAGCAGTTTATCGGGGGACAGGAATTTCTATGGCTACACCTTC,CASSLSGDRNFYGYTF
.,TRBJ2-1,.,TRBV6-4,TGTGCCAGCAGTGACTCGATTGGTTTGCAGTCCTTACCCCAGTTCTTC,CASSDSIGLQSLPQFF
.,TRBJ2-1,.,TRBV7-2,TGTGCCAGCAGTTCGGGTAGGACCTACAATGAGCAGTTCTTC,CASSSGRTYNEQFF
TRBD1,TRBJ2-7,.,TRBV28,TGTGCCAGCAGCACCCCCGGACAGGGGCGATACCGTTCAATCTCCTACGAGCAGTACTTC,CASSTPGQGRYRSISYEQYF
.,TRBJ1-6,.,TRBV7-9,TGTGCCAGCAGCTTAGCGTATGGGGGGTTCGGGTCACCCCTCCACTTT,CASSLAYGGFGSPLHF
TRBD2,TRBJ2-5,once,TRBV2,TGTGCCAGCAGTGAAAGGGGAGGGCCCCAAGAGACCCAGTACTTC,CASSERGGPQETQYF
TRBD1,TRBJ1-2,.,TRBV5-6,TGTGCCAGCAGCCTGAGGACAGGGCCTAACTATGGCTACACCTTC,CASSLRTGPNYGYTF
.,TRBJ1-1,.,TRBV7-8,TGTGCCAGCAGCCAGCGGGGGACTGAAGCTTTCTTT,CASSQRGTEAFF
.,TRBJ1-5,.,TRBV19,TGTGCCAGTAGTATCCGGGACATTAGCAATCAGCCCCAGCATTTT,CASSIRDISNQPQHF
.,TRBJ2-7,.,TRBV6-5,TGTGCCAGCAGTTACGCGGCTGGGACAACACCCTACGAGCAGTACTTC,CASSYAAGTTPYEQYF
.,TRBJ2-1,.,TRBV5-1,TGCGCCAGCAGCTTGGGGGGGCGGTGGGCGAATGAGCAGTTCTTC,CASSLGGRWANEQFF
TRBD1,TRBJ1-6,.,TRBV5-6,TGTGCCAGCAGCACGGGACAGGCGATTAATTCACCCCTCCACTTT,CASSTGQAINSPLHF
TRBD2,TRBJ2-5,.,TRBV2,TGTGCCAGCAGTGAAGGCCTAGCGGGGGTAGAGACCCAGTACTTC,CASSEGLAGVETQYF
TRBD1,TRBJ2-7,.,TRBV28,TGTGCCAGCAGTCATAGGGGACAGGAAATCTACGAGCAGTACTTC,CASSHRGQEIYEQYF
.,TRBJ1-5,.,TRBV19,TGTGCCAGTAGTATGGGTTTCCCGCGGCTTCGGCAGGGACTTAATCAGCCCCAGCATTTT,CASSMGFPRLRQGLNQPQHF
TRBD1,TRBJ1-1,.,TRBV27,TGTGCCAGCCGTCCCGGGACAGGGTGGGCCACTGAAGCTTTCTTT,CASRPGTGWATEAFF
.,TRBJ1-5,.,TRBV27,TGTGCCAGCACCTCGACAGGTAATCAGCCCCAGCATTTT,CASTSTGNQPQHF
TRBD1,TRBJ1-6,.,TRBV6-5,TGTGCCAGCAGTTACTCCAGGGGGCGATCACCCCTCCACTTT,CASSYSRGRSPLHF
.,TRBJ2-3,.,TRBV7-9,TGTGCCAGCAGCTTGACGACATCCACAGATACGCAGTATTTT,CASSLTTSTDTQYF
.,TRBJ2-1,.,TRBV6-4,TGTGCCAGCAGTCCCATGGGGGGGGCAAACAATGAGCAGTTCTTC,CASSPMGGANNEQFF
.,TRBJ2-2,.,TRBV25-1,TGTGCCAGCAGTAAAGGGAGGAACACCGGGGAGCTGTTTTTT,CASSKGRNTGELFF
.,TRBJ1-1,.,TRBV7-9,TGTGCCAGCAGCCTCGGGTTGGGGGCGGCCACTGAAGCTTTCTTT,CASSLGLGAATEAFF
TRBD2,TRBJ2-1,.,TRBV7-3,TGTGCCAGCAGCTCGGGACTAGCGGGGGGCAATGAGCAGTTCTTC,CASSSGLAGGNEQFF
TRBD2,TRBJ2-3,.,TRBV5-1,TGCGCCAGCAGCTGGACCGTCAGCGGGAGCCCGCAAGATACGCAGTATTTT,CASSWTVSGSPQDTQYF
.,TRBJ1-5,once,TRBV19,TGTGCCAGTAGGCGGGCAGGCAGTCAGCCCCAGCATTTT,CASRRAGSQPQHF
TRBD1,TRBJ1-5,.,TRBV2,TGTGCCACTAAGGGACAGGGGGCGCCCAATCAGCCCCAGCATTTT,CATKGQGAPNQPQHF